The 6 T cell receptor beta chains below all came from one sample that was sequenced in a study of technical replicates of blood from a few donors. Assay used: immunoSEQ multiplex PCR; TCRdb lists only in-frame clones, some missing. The data show tens of thousands of clones, 94% seen once. The sequenced material came from T cells isolated from PBMCs. All receptors come from a human donor in good health.

The rearrangement joins TRBV6-5 to TRBJ1-5; 7 bases line up with TRBD1. The CDR3 extends over 15 amino acids. The V gene end was trimmed by 10 bases and the J gene end by 0 bases; junction bases not matched to a gene: 9. The germline gives CDR1 MNHEY, CDR2 SVGAGI. The CDR3 reads CATGQSHYSNQPQHF. The DNA of the CDR3 is TGTGCCACGGGACAGTCTCACTATAGCAATCAGCCCCAGCATTTT.

This clone was observed once. The V call is TRBV7-8, the J call TRBJ1-5; 9 bases fit TRBD1. The germline V gene encodes CDR1 SGHVS and CDR2 FQNEAQ. The CDR3 runs to 17 residues. V shed 4 bases, J shed 2 bases, and the junction held 9 bases outside the gene matches. DNA of the CDR3: TGTGCCAGCAGCTCGGGACAGGGTGTCGATGGCAATCAGCCCCAGCATTTT. Translated, it gives CASSSGQGVDGNQPQHF.

The V gene is TRBV28, the J gene TRBJ2-2; D remains ambiguous. CDR3 length: 16 amino acids. CDR1 and CDR2 from the germline V gene are MDHEN and SYDVKM. The germline V and J ends were trimmed by 5 bases and 2 bases, with 15 bases remaining between them. CDR3 coding DNA: TGTGCCAGCAGTCCAGTTCAATCTTTAAACACCGGGGAGCTGTTTTTT. Its translation: CASSPVQSLNTGELFF.

The V and J genes are TRBV4-1 and TRBJ1-5; 9 bases match TRBD1. The germline gives CDR1 MGHRA, CDR2 YSYEKL. The CDR3 is 16 residues long. Trimming took 4 bases from V and 4 from J; bases not matched to a gene: 8. The CDR3 bases are TGCGCCAGCAGCCTGGAACAGGGGGCGCGGAATCAGCCCCAGCATTTT. This encodes CASSLEQGARNQPQHF.

This clone was seen just once. The chain joins TRBV2 to TRBJ2-4; D call uncertain. Trimming left V 8 bases short and J 9 bases short, with 14 bases between. Per germline, CDR1 SNHLY and CDR2 FYNNEI. The CDR3 extends over 12 amino acids. The DNA of the CDR3 is TGTGCCAGCTCGCAGGTTCTCGCCATTCAGTACTTC. This encodes CASSQVLAIQYF.

This chain links TRBV11-3 with TRBJ2-7, with 7 nucleotides matching TRBD1. Trimming at V came to 2 bases and at J to 3 bases, leaving 7 bases not matched to a gene. This CDR3 is 15 amino acids long. Germline V lookup: CDR1 SGHNT, CDR2 YENEEA. The DNA for the CDR3 is TGTGCCAGCAGCTTACGTCGGGACAGTAACTACGAGCAGTACTTC. Translating it yields CASSLRRDSNYEQYF.